This T cell receptor beta chain is from a study of cytomegalovirus exposure and HLA in healthy donors. This clone was detected only a few times. Its target is not known. The PCR used 60 Vbeta and 13 Jbeta primers. Under the authors' procedure: Among the unique TCR beta chains that a later analysis counted, about 79 million in all, about 10 million were shared. The assay was immunoSEQ multiplex PCR, and TCRdb's table has in-frame clones only and misses some. V and J calls and clone size are as listed in that table; D and trimming were resolved from the DNA. The repertoire holds 100,000 to 150,000 clones, about 74% seen once, with over 3.5% in the top ten. V trimming: 6 bases; J trimming: 0 bases; junction bases outside the gene matches: 6. Germline assignment: CDR1 MNHNY and CDR2 SVGAGI (reference sequence). The CDR3 sequence is 15 residues long. Findings and caveats of the study: It was taken for granted in presence/absence analyses that sequencing depth across donors was roughly uniform. Per a later analysis, about 15,000 TCR beta sequences showed association with HLA alleles at 0.05 false discovery rate. Reports credit the classifier with highly specific, highly sensitive diagnosis of cytomegalovirus status.

Sequencing was done on a sample of PBMCs. The V call is TRBV6-6, the J call TRBJ2-3; 7 bases fit TRBD2. The TCR sequence derives from a woman aged 45-65 years in good health and CMV-seropositive. CDR3 amino acids: CASRLSGVSTDTQYF. DNA for the CDR3: TGTGCCAGCAGATTGAGCGGGGTTAGCACAGATACGCAGTATTTT.